Described below is a single TCR beta chain sequence and its context. The table came from immunoSEQ multiplex PCR; TCRdb's copy has only in-frame clones and leaves some out. The sample shows about 85,000 clones, over 90% of them seen only once. This sample is part of a study of technical replicates of blood from several donors. V gave up 0 bases and J gave up 8 bases, with 16 bases separating them. The CDR3 length is 15 residues. Germline CDR1 is MNHEY and CDR2 is SVGAGI. Material for sequencing was T cells isolated from PBMCs. V usage is TRBV6-5 and J usage is TRBJ1-2; D perhaps matches TRBD1 (5 bases). The sequence was obtained from a human donor in good health. The CDR3 sequence: CASSYSNLWGWGYTF. In nucleotides, the CDR3 is TGTGCCAGCAGTTACTCGAATCTTTGGGGCTGGGGCTACACCTTC.